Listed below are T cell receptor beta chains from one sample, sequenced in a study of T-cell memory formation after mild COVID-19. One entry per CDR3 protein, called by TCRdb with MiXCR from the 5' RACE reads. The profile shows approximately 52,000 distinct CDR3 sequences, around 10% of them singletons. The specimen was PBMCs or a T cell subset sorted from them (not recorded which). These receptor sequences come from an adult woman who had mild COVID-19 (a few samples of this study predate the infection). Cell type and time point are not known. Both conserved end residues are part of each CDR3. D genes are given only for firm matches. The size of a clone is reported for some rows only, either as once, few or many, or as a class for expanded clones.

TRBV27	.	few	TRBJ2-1	TGTGCCAGCAGTGCTACTCCAGGGGGAGGCTACAATGAGCAGTTCTTC	CASSATPGGGYNEQFF
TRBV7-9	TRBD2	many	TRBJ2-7	TGTGCCAGCAGCACGCGCGGGACTAGCGGGCACTACGAGCAGTACTTC	CASSTRGTSGHYEQYF
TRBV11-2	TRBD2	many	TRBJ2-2	TGTGCCAGCAAAAACACCGGGAGGGCCTCTAACACCGGGGAGCTGTTTTTT	CASKNTGRASNTGELFF
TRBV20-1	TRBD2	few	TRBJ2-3	TGCAGTGCTAGCGGGACTAGCGGACCGAGTATGAGCACAGATACGCAGTATTTT	CSASGTSGPSMSTDTQYF
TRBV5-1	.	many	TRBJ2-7	TGCGCCAGCAGCTTGGAGGTGGGTCCCTACGAGCAGTACTTC	CASSLEVGPYEQYF
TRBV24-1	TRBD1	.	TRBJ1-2	TGTGCCACCAGTGACCCCGGACAGGGGGGGTATGGCTACACCTTC	CATSDPGQGGYGYTF
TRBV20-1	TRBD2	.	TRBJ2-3	TGCAGTGCTAGAGATCCTGCGGGGGGGGATACGCAGTATTTT	CSARDPAGGDTQYF
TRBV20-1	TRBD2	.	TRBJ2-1	TGCAGTGCTAGAGACCTGACTAGCGGCTCCTACAATGAGCAGTTCTTC	CSARDLTSGSYNEQFF
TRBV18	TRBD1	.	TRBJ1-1	TGTGCCAGCTCACCACCGGACAGGGTGAACACTGAAGCTTTCTTT	CASSPPDRVNTEAFF
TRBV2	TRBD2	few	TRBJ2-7	TGTGCCAGCAGAGACGGACTAGCGGGAGGCAGGGAGCAGTACTTC	CASRDGLAGGREQYF
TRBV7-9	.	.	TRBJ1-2	TGTGCCAGCAGCCAGCAGCGGGACTATGGCTACACCTTC	CASSQQRDYGYTF
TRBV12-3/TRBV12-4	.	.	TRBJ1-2	TGTGCCAGCAACATAGGACAACGCGTTGGGGGCTACACCTTC	CASNIGQRVGGYTF
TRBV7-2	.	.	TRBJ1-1	TGTGCCAGCAGCAGTAGGGTAGCGCGCACTGAAGCTTTCTTT	CASSSRVARTEAFF
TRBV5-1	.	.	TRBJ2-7	TGCGCCAGCAGCTTGGAAGGGGGAGCCTACGAGCAGTACTTC	CASSLEGGAYEQYF
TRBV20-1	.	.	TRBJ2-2	TGCAGTGCTGGAAACCGGGATCGACAGGGAGGGAGGACCGGGGAGCTGTTTTTT	CSAGNRDRQGGRTGELFF
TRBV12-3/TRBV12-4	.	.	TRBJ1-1	TGTGCCAGCAGGACTGGACACGACACTGAAGCTTTCTTT	CASRTGHDTEAFF
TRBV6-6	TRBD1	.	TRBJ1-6	TGTGCCAGCAGGACAGGGGTGGGAAGCTCCTATAATTCACCCCTCCACTTT	CASRTGVGSSYNSPLHF
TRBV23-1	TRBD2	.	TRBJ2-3	TGCGCCAGCAGTCGGGCCTTAGCGGGGGGAGGCACAGATACGCAGTATTTT	CASSRALAGGGTDTQYF
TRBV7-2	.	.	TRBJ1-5	TGTGCCAGCAGCTTAGCCGGGCGGGTCAATCAGCCCCAGCATTTT	CASSLAGRVNQPQHF
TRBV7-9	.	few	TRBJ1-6	TGTGCCAGCAGCTTCTCCGGGAATAATTCACCCCTCCACTTT	CASSFSGNNSPLHF
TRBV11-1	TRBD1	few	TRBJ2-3	TGTGCCAGCAGCGCCCAGGGACAGGCAGGCCCAGATACGCAGTATTTT	CASSAQGQAGPDTQYF
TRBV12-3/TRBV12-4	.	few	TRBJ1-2	TGTGCCAGCAGCCCCATGGGGGCTGGCTACACCTTC	CASSPMGAGYTF
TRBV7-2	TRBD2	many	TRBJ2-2	TGTGCCAGCAGCGTACTAGCGGGGGACCCCACCGGGGAGCTGTTTTTT	CASSVLAGDPTGELFF
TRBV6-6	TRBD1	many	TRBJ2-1	TGTGCCAGCAGTTTTACAGGGGGCTCCTACAATGAGCAGTTCTTC	CASSFTGGSYNEQFF
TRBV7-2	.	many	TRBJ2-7	TGTGCCAGCAGCTACGAGGGGACCACCCCTCGGCAGTACTTC	CASSYEGTTPRQYF
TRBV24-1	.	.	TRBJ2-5	TGTGCCACCAGTGATGGGGGCCGACAAGAGACCCAGTACTTC	CATSDGGRQETQYF
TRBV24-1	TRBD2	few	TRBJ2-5	TGTGCCACCAGTAAACGTACTAGCGGGATGGTGGAGACCCAGTACTTC	CATSKRTSGMVETQYF
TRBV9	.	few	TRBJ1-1	TGTGCCAGCAGCGTAGTGCCCCGTCAAGATGAAGCTTTCTTT	CASSVVPRQDEAFF
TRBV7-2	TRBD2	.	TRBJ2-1	TGTGCCAGCAGCTTAGCGAATCTAGCGGGTGAGCAGTTCTTC	CASSLANLAGEQFF
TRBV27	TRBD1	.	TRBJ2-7	TGTGCCAGCAGTTTATTCGGTTGGGACAGGGTGAACTACGAGCAGTACTTC	CASSLFGWDRVNYEQYF
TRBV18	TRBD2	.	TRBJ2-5	TGTGCCAGCTCAGAAGGACTAGCTGGGGAGACCCAGTACTTC	CASSEGLAGETQYF
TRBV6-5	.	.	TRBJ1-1	TGTGCCAGCAGTTACGGGGGAGGTAACACTGAAGCTTTCTTT	CASSYGGGNTEAFF
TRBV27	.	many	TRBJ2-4	TGTGCCAGCAGTTTGGGGGGGCTAGCCAAAAACATTCAGTACTTC	CASSLGGLAKNIQYF
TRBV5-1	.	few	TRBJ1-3	TGCGCCTGGTGGGGGGCCGGGGCGAGGTCTGGAAACACCATATATTTT	CAWWGAGARSGNTIYF
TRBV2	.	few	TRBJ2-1	TGTGCCAGCAGTGACGCCCCAGGGGATTTTTACAATGAGCAGTTCTTC	CASSDAPGDFYNEQFF